In this sample, the clone carrying this T cell receptor beta chain turned up a few times. The data are from a study of regulatory T cells in long-lasting Graves disease. Germline assignment: CDR1 LGHNA and CDR2 YNFKEQ. V gave up 1 base and J gave up 0 bases, with 7 bases separating them. CDR3 size: 16 residues. HTBI primers from iRepertoire and Arm-PCR of CDR3 regions yielded the TCR beta libraries. MiXCR, applied by TCRdb to the multiplex PCR reads, yields one record per CDR3 protein. The sample holds roughly 560,000 distinct CDR3 sequences; more than 10% are singletons and the top ten take almost 9%. The time point here: newly diagnosed GD, antithyroid drugs for less than 3 months. Isolated PBMC RNA provided the starting material for the TCR library. These sequences were also reported in another study, on T cells in Graves' hyperthyroidism and ophthalmopathy. This second study says: Any patient presenting with uncontrolled infection, other autoimmune disease, pregnancy or lactation was left out. RT-PCR in the first round (using the HTBI primer set) targeted the TCR CDR3. Expanded thyroid clonotypes (above 0.001) were mostly also found in blood.

This TCR came from a woman younger than 45 with Graves disease. The sample here was peripheral blood mononuclear cells (PBMCs), taken at new diagnosis, from a patient treated with antithyroid drugs. The rearrangement links TRBV4-2 to TRBJ2-6, with D tentatively TRBD2 (5 bases). CDR3 coding DNA: TGTGCCAGCAGCCAAGGTGACTACTCTGGGGCCAACGTCCTGACTTTC. Translated, it gives CASSQGDYSGANVLTF.